This passage covers 18 T cell receptor beta chains from one sample sequenced in a study of T cell responses to AZD1222 COVID-19 vaccine. Clones were sequenced by immunoSEQ multiplex PCR, and TCRdb holds only the in-frame ones, with some missing. The data contain 90,000 to 150,000 clones, around 87% of them singletons. The input for sequencing was peripheral blood, taken on day 0 of AZD1222 vaccination. Receptors were obtained from an adult in good health.

CDR3 nucleotide sequence: TGTGCCAGCAGCTTATGGGCTAGCGGGGGGGCCCCTCCAGGGCACGAGCAGTACTTC. This sequence encodes CASSLWASGGAPPGHEQYF. V usage is TRBV7-2 and J usage is TRBJ2-7, with TRBD2 matching over 12 bases. Germline CDR1 SGHTA, CDR2 FQGNSA. J lost 5 bases, V lost 2 bases, and 16 bases had no gene match. The CDR3 is 19 residues long.

The chain links TRBV7-2 to TRBJ1-5, with 10 bases matching TRBD1. The CDR3 length is 17 residues. CDR1 SGHTA and CDR2 FQGNSA come from the germline V gene. The V and J ends lost 4 bases and 0 bases, in that order; junction bases with no gene match: 6. The DNA of the CDR3 is TGTGCCAGCAGCTCGGGACAGGGGACTTATAGCAATCAGCCCCAGCATTTT. Its translation is CASSSGQGTYSNQPQHF.

V is TRBV10-1 and J is TRBJ1-5; D unclear. The CDR3 spans 12 residues. Germline V gene lookup returns CDR1 WNHNN and CDR2 SYGVQD (reference sequence). The V end was cut by 4 bases, the J end by 4 bases, with 5 bases between. This CDR3 reads CASSGTNQPQHF. The CDR3 DNA sequence: TGCGCCAGCAGTGGGACGAATCAGCCCCAGCATTTT.

This chain connects TRBV5-4 to TRBJ2-3; TRBD2 might be the D (5 bases). This CDR3 is 16 amino acids long. Germline-derived CDR1 and CDR2 are SGHNT and YYREEE (reference sequence). Trimming cost V 0 bases and J 1 base, with 12 bases left between them. The CDR3 is CASSLGGGGRTDTQYF. CDR3 bases: TGTGCCAGCAGCTTGGGAGGCGGAGGCCGCACAGATACGCAGTATTTT.

The chain's CDR3 is CASSLAVGPDTQYF. CDR3 sequence (DNA): TGCGCCAGCAGCTTGGCCGTAGGTCCAGATACGCAGTATTTT. The chain carries TRBV5-1 and TRBJ2-3; D gene uncertain. The CDR3 covers 14 residues. CDR1 is SGHRS and CDR2 is YFSETQ in the germline V gene. Trimming pared 0 bases from V and 4 bases from J, leaving 9 bases between.

This clone was found once. The rearrangement joins TRBV6-5 to TRBJ2-5; TRBD1 agrees at 7 bases. The CDR3 is made up of 14 amino acids. V was pared by 5 bases and J by 3 bases, with 6 bases of the junction left unmatched. Germline values: CDR1 MNHEY, CDR2 SVGAGI. DNA for the CDR3: TGTGCCAGCAGTCTCGCCGGGACAGAAGAGACCCAGTACTTC. This sequence encodes CASSLAGTEETQYF.

The CDR3 loop reads CAIAGSSYEQYF. The DNA for the CDR3 is TGTGCCATCGCCGGATCCTCCTACGAGCAGTACTTC. The chain couples TRBV10-3 to TRBJ2-7, with unresolved D. Germline CDR1 is ENHRY and CDR2 is SYGVKD. This CDR3 is built from 12 residues. Between the trimmed V and J ends, which lost 8 bases and 0 bases, there was a span of 8 bases.

CDR3 bases: TGTGCCAGCAGCTTCGGGGGTTCTGCGTATGGCTACACCTTC. Amino acids: CASSFGGSAYGYTF. The genes are TRBV7-6 and TRBJ1-2; D is perhaps TRBD1 (5 bases). In germline, CDR1 is SGHVS, CDR2 FNYEAQ. Trimming cost V 3 bases and J 5 bases, with 13 bases left between them. This CDR3 is built from 14 residues.

The chain links TRBV19 to TRBJ2-1, with 10 bases lining up with TRBD2. The V segment lost 6 bases and the J segment 7 bases; nucleotides outside the gene matches: 24. Looked up from germline, CDR1 is LNHDA and CDR2 is SQIVND (reference sequence). This CDR3 has 20 amino acids. The CDR3 sequence: CASSPWGRIAGGQGMNEQFF. The CDR3 DNA reads as TGTGCCAGTAGCCCTTGGGGACGCATAGCGGGGGGCCAGGGTATGAATGAGCAGTTCTTC. Full variable domain (missing parts from reference TRBV19 and TRBJ2-1): DGGITQSPKYLFRKEGQNVTLSCEQNLNHDAMYWYRQDPGQGLRLIYYSQIVNDFQKGDIAEGYSVSREKKESFPLTVTSAQKNPTAFYLCASSPWGRIAGGQGMNEQFFGPGTRLTVL.

The chain employs TRBV12-3 or TRBV12-4 and TRBJ1-1; D uncertain. CDR3 length equals 12 residues. Trimming cost V 0 bases and J 8 bases, with 7 bases left between them. As DNA, the CDR3 is TGTGCCAGCAGTTTAGCCCCGGCGGAAGCTTTCTTT. Protein product: CASSLAPAEAFF.

As DNA, the CDR3 is TGCGCCAGCAGCTTTCAGGGGACCGATTCACCCCTCCACTTT. Amino acid sequence: CASSFQGTDSPLHF. This chain links TRBV5-1 with TRBJ1-6; maybe TRBD1 (6 bases). The CDR3 runs 14 residues. CDR1 SGHRS and CDR2 YFSETQ come from the germline V gene. Trimming removed 2 bases at V and 8 bases at J, with 11 bases between. Filled out from reference TRBV5-1 and TRBJ1-6, the complete variable domain reads KAGVTQTPRYLIKTRGQQVTLSCSPISGHRSVSWYQQTPGQGLQFLFEYFSETQRNKGNFPGRFSGRQFSNSRSEMNVSTLELGDSALYLCASSFQGTDSPLHFGNGTRLTVT.

This rearrangement joins TRBV6-5 to TRBJ2-3, with 10 bases matching TRBD1. CDR3 length equals 14 residues. V gave up 5 bases and J gave up 4 bases; unmatched junction bases: 3. From germline, CDR1 is MNHEY and CDR2 SVGAGI. The chain's CDR3 is CASSPGQGADTQYF. CDR3 nucleotide sequence: TGTGCCAGCAGTCCCGGACAGGGGGCAGATACGCAGTATTTT.

The chain couples TRBV11-2 to TRBJ1-1; perhaps TRBD1 as D (5 bases). Germline CDR1 is SGHAT and CDR2 is FQNNGV. The CDR3 covers 14 residues. V was trimmed by 3 bases and J by 1 base, leaving 9 bases between them. The CDR3 DNA follows: TGTGCCAGCAGCTTGGGGCTGCCGAACACTGAAGCTTTCTTT. This translates into CASSLGLPNTEAFF.

The rearrangement uses TRBV10-3 and TRBJ2-6, with D unresolved. Trimming removed 4 bases at V and 0 bases at J, with 4 bases between. The germline gives CDR1 ENHRY, CDR2 SYGVKD. This CDR3 has 14 amino acids. The CDR3 nucleotides are TGTGCCATCAGTGGTGTCTCTGGGGCCAACGTCCTGACTTTC. Encoded protein: CAISGVSGANVLTF.

The chain uses TRBV25-1 and TRBJ1-2, with a possible D match to TRBD1 (5 bases). Trimming cost V 2 bases and J 4 bases, with 8 bases left between them. In germline, CDR1 is MGHDK, CDR2 SYGVNS. The CDR3 runs 13 residues. In DNA form, the CDR3 reads TGTGCCAGCAGTGAAGGGGGTAGCTATGGCTACACCTTC. Protein sequence: CASSEGGSYGYTF.

This rearrangement joins TRBV7-2 to TRBJ2-7; D is uncertain. CDR1 is SGHTA and CDR2 is FQGNSA in the germline V gene. Trimming removed 0 bases at V and 4 bases at J, with 4 bases between. CDR3 length: 12 residues. DNA for the CDR3: TGTGCCAGCAGCTTAGCGACATACGAGCAGTACTTC. Amino acids: CASSLATYEQYF.

This chain uses TRBV10-2 with TRBJ1-1; tentative D call: TRBD1 (6 bases). Deletions cut 0 bases from V and 7 bases from J, with 15 bases between. Germline CDR1 is WSHSY and CDR2 is SAAADI. This CDR3 has 15 amino acids. The CDR3: CASSESPQGYGEAFF. CDR3 coding DNA: TGCGCCAGCAGTGAGTCCCCGCAGGGGTATGGTGAAGCTTTCTTT.

The chain couples TRBV29-1 to TRBJ2-7; D gene unclear. Germline V gene lookup returns CDR1 SQVTM and CDR2 ANQGSEA. V lost 0 bases to trimming and J lost 2 bases, with 5 bases between them. This CDR3 spans 12 amino acids. The CDR3 is CSVEDHPYEQYF. Here the CDR3 DNA reads TGCAGCGTTGAAGATCACCCCTACGAGCAGTACTTC.